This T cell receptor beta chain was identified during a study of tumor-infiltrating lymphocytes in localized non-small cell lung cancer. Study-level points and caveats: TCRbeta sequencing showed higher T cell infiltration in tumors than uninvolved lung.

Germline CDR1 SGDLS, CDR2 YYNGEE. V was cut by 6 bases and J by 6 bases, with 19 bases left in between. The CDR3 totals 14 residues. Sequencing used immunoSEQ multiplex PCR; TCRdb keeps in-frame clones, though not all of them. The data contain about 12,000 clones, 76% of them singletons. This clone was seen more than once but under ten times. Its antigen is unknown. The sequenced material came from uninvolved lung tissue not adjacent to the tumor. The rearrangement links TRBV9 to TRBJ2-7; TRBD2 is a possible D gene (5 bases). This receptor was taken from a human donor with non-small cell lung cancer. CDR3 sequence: CASTIGRDKSEQYF. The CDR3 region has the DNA TGTGCCAGCACCATAGGACGGGATAAGAGCGAGCAGTACTTC.